These 12 T cell receptor beta chains were all obtained from the same sample, sequenced in a study of T-cell reconstitution after alpha-beta-depleted transplantation in children listed by TCRdb under 2016. Library generation was performed with PCR. TCRdb names Illumina HiSeq 2500 as the instrument used. TCR library preparation used molecular barcoding, with unique molecular identifiers applied to normalize quantification of the TCRbeta repertoire. TCRdb reprocessing: public reads trimmed at Q25 with fastp, clones called with MiXCR, in-frame beta chains kept. Entries that share a CDR3 protein sequence are merged under the most common genes and DNA. This sample lists about 190,000 distinct CDR3 sequences; 6.5% to 7.5% were detected once. The ten largest clones represent approximately 3% of the sample. This material consisted of PBMCs from the stem cell graft donor, taken from the stem cell graft. The receptors were gathered from a human donor who donated a stem cell graft to a child with Wiskott-Aldrich syndrome.

This clonotype was found many times. V and J are TRBV11-2 and TRBJ2-1, with D tentatively TRBD1 (6 bases). The germline V gene encodes CDR1 SGHAT and CDR2 FQNNGV. The ends were cut back, 4 bases at V and 0 bases at J, with 13 bases in the middle. The CDR3 consists of 16 residues. The CDR3 sequence is CASSSRTDDSYNEQFF. The CDR3 region has the DNA TGTGCCAGCAGCTCACGGACAGACGACTCCTACAATGAGCAGTTCTTC.

In its sample, this clonotype was seen many times. The chain couples TRBV9 to TRBJ2-7; possibly TRBD1 or TRBD2 for D (5 bases each). V lost 4 bases, J lost 0 bases, and 14 bases lay in between. Germline CDR1 and CDR2: SGDLS and YYNGEE. This CDR3 has 15 amino acids. For the CDR3, the DNA is TGTGCCAGCAGCCCCTGGGGACCCGGCTCCTACGAGCAGTACTTC. It yields the protein CASSPWGPGSYEQYF.

Regarding this clonotype: A read error is possible here, since a much larger clone lies one base away. The chain has TRBV4-1 and TRBJ2-1; D gene unclear. From germline, CDR1 is MGHRA and CDR2 YSYEKL. The CDR3 covers 16 residues. The CDR3 loop is CTSSHRPLGWDNEQFF. The CDR3 nucleotides read TGCACCAGCAGCCACCGCCCCCTAGGTTGGGACAATGAGCAGTTCTTC.

The rearrangement joins TRBV27 to TRBJ1-5; D is undetermined. This CDR3 is built from 14 residues. In germline, CDR1 is MNHEY, CDR2 SMNVEV (reference sequence). With 5 bases removed from V and 5 bases from J, the gap between germline ends came to 13 bases. The CDR3 bases are TGTGCCAGCAGTCCGGCAGCGGGTTATCAGCCCCAGCATTTT. Translated, it gives CASSPAAGYQPQHF.

This clonotype was counted many times. The chain joins TRBV20-1 to TRBJ2-5; D gene ambiguous. CDR1 is DFQATT and CDR2 is SNEGSKA in the germline V gene (reference sequence). This CDR3 is 15 amino acids long. Trimming removed 0 bases at V and 4 bases at J, with 15 bases between. CDR3 residues: CSARDWSPSGETQYF. As DNA, the CDR3 is TGCAGTGCTAGAGATTGGTCCCCCTCGGGAGAGACCCAGTACTTC.

This clonotype was seen many times. The V call is TRBV12-3 or TRBV12-4, the J call TRBJ1-2, with D tentatively TRBD1 (5 bases). Trimming left V 7 bases short and J 5 bases short, with 20 bases between. CDR3 length: 15 amino acids. CDR3 bases: TGTGCCAGCACCAGAGGACGGACTGGGGGTTATGGCTACACCTTC. As protein: CASTRGRTGGYGYTF.

This clonotype has only a few counts. This chain uses TRBV20-1 with TRBJ2-1; 9 nucleotides match TRBD1. The V gene end was trimmed by 4 bases and the J gene end by 5 bases; junction bases not matched to a gene: 9. CDR3 size: 15 residues. Germline CDR1 DFQATT, CDR2 SNEGSKA (reference sequence). CDR3 in DNA: TGCAGTGCTACAACAGGGGGCCCCCTGGACAATGAGCAGTTCTTC. Amino acid sequence: CSATTGGPLDNEQFF.

This clonotype was seen a handful of times. This chain joins TRBV14 and TRBJ2-1, with 11 bases that match TRBD2. J was trimmed by 9 bases and V by 3 bases; bases with no gene match: 7. CDR3 length equals 15 residues. Germline lookup yields CDR1 SGHDN and CDR2 FVKESK. Here the CDR3 DNA reads TGTGCCAGCAGCCATCCAAATAGCGGGAGGGCTGAGCAGTTCTTC. Translating it yields CASSHPNSGRAEQFF.

This chain links TRBV6-1 with TRBJ2-5; the match to TRBD2 covers 14 bases. The V gene end was trimmed by 6 bases and the J gene end by 4 bases; junction bases not matched to a gene: 10. CDR3 length: 17 amino acids. Looked up from germline, CDR1 is MNHNS and CDR2 is SASEGT. The CDR3 DNA reads as TGTGCCAGCAGAGGGACTAGCGGGAGTAGCCGAAGAGAGACCCAGTACTTC. Its translation: CASRGTSGSSRRETQYF.

There are a few counts of this clonotype. The chain carries TRBV10-3 and TRBJ2-1, with D perhaps TRBD1 or TRBD2 (5 bases each). This CDR3 region has 15 residues. Trimming left V 10 bases short and J 1 base short, with 17 bases between. Germline CDR1 is ENHRY and CDR2 is SYGVKD. The CDR3 region is CATAPGTVSYNEQFF. The CDR3 DNA follows: TGTGCCACCGCCCCCGGGACGGTGTCCTACAATGAGCAGTTCTTC.

This clonotype has at least ten counts. The gene calls are TRBV21-1 and TRBJ1-1. TRBV21-1 is a known pseudogene. The CDR3 has 12 amino acids. CDR3: CASRGWNTEAFF. The CDR3 DNA sequence: TGTGCCAGCAGGGGGTGGAACACTGAAGCTTTCTTT.

There are many counts of this clonotype. J is TRBJ2-3 and V is TRBV24-1; TRBD1 aligns across 11 bases. In germline, CDR1 is KGHDR, CDR2 SFDVKD. Trimming removed 9 bases from V and 5 bases from J; junction bases left unmatched: 9. The CDR3 loop spans 15 amino acids. For the CDR3, the DNA is TGTGCCACCGGACAGGGGGCCTTTTCCGGAGATACGCAGTATTTT. Translation gives CATGQGAFSGDTQYF.